One and the same sample provided the 3 T cell receptor beta chains below, sequenced in a study of cytomegalovirus exposure and HLA in healthy donors. Researchers ran the PCR with 60 Vbeta and 13 Jbeta primers. The data were produced by immunoSEQ multiplex PCR, yet TCRdb's version contains in-frame clones alone and is incomplete. This table has 160,000 or so clones, more than 75% appearing once. The sequenced sample consisted of PBMCs. These receptors originate from a man between 18 and 29 years old in good health and CMV-seropositive.

The chain has TRBV7-9 and TRBJ2-2, with TRBD1 matching 7 bases. The CDR3 covers 14 residues. Per germline, CDR1 SEHNR and CDR2 FQNEAQ (reference sequence). The ends lost 5 bases at V and 5 bases at J; junction bases unmatched: 5. The CDR3 sequence is CASSIYRGTGELFF. CDR3 DNA sequence: TGTGCCAGCAGCATCTACAGGGGAACCGGGGAGCTGTTTTTT.

The CDR3 loop reads CASTTSGGAPYNEQFF. Written as DNA, the CDR3 is TGTGCCAGCACGACTAGCGGGGGGGCCCCGTACAATGAGCAGTTCTTC. The chain recombines TRBV5-4 with TRBJ2-1; TRBD2 matches at 14 bases. V trimming: 6 bases; J trimming: 4 bases; junction bases outside the gene matches: 6. Germline V CDR1 and CDR2: SGHNT, YYREEE (reference sequence). CDR3 size: 16 residues.

J is TRBJ1-1 and V is TRBV7-9; D uncertain. The CDR3 sequence is 12 residues long. CDR1 SEHNR and CDR2 FQNEAQ come from the germline V gene (reference sequence). Trimming removed 2 bases from V and 7 bases from J, with 8 bases in between. CDR3 in amino acids: CASSLTTVEAFF. The CDR3 bases are TGTGCCAGCAGCTTAACCACAGTTGAAGCTTTCTTT. Full variable domain (rest looked up from reference TRBV7-9 and TRBJ1-1): DTGVSQNPRHKITKRGQNVTFRCDPISEHNRLYWYRQTLGQGPEFLTYFQNEAQLEKSRLLSDRFSAERPKGSFSTLEIQRTEQGDSAMYLCASSLTTVEAFFGQGTRLTVV.